Each of the 32 T cell receptor beta chains below was sequenced from the same sample in a study of response to subunit inactivated influenza vaccine (dated by TCRdb to the late 2010s). The library was obtained by RT-PCR. Sequenced using an Illumina HiSeq 2500. Through fastp at Q25 and MiXCR, TCRdb rebuilt clones from the public reads, retaining in-frame beta chains. Rows are unified per CDR3 protein, each entry keeping the most common DNA and genes. Here the sample has roughly 710,000 distinct CDR3 sequences; less than 15% occur a single time. The ten most abundant clones make up 7.5% to 8% of the sample. The specimen comprised PBMCs from blood, sampled 14 days before vaccination. Every receptor here comes from a man aged 50 to 59 who received an inactivated influenza vaccine. Donor details come from another sample of the same person, matched by shared clones.

This chain links TRBV6-5 with TRBJ1-2; D is ambiguous. V was cut by 0 bases and J by 8 bases, with 13 bases left in between. The CDR3 runs 14 residues. Per germline, CDR1 MNHEY and CDR2 SVGAGI. The CDR3 coding sequence is TGTGCCAGCAGTTACTCCGCCCGGAGGACGGGCTACACCTTC. Protein product: CASSYSARRTGYTF.

V is TRBV29-1 and J is TRBJ2-1; a possible D gene is TRBD2 (6 bases). The CDR3 loop spans 13 amino acids. Germline CDR1 is SQVTM and CDR2 is ANQGSEA. The V end was cut by 7 bases, the J end by 6 bases, with 16 bases between. DNA of the CDR3: TGCAGCGGCGAGCGGGCCCGAGCCAATGAGCAGTTCTTC. Translation gives CSGERARANEQFF.

This clonotype was counted at least ten times. V usage is TRBV3-1 and J usage is TRBJ2-2, with a weak D call TRBD1 (6 bases). Germline CDR1 is LGHDT and CDR2 is YNNKEL (reference sequence). V was shortened by 3 bases and J by 1 base, with 9 bases between the two germline ends. This CDR3 contains 15 residues. CDR3 sequence: CASSQTGGNTGELFF. CDR3 bases: TGTGCCAGCAGCCAGACAGGCGGGAACACCGGGGAGCTGTTTTTT. Full variable domain (outside the CDR3, taken from reference TRBV3-1 and TRBJ2-2): DTAVSQTPKYLVTQMGNDKSIKCEQNLGHDTMYWYKQDSKKFLKIMFSYNNKELIINETVPNRFSPKSPDKAHLNLHINSLELGDSAVYFCASSQTGGNTGELFFGEGSRLTVL.

This clonotype was observed a few times. This chain uses TRBV29-1 with TRBJ2-7; TRBD1 or TRBD2 may be the D gene (5 bases each). The CDR3 spans 11 residues. Germline V gene data show CDR1 as SQVTM and CDR2 as ANQGSEA. Trimming took off 1 base at V and 13 bases at J, with 14 bases between the two ends. The CDR3 protein is CSVEGSGTRYF. The CDR3 DNA reads as TGCAGCGTTGAAGGGTCCGGGACCAGATACTTC.

This clonotype has a count of ten or more. The chain carries TRBV10-3 and TRBJ2-2; D is unclear. This CDR3 comprises 14 residues. V was pared by 2 bases and J by 5 bases, with 9 bases between. Germline lookup yields CDR1 ENHRY and CDR2 SYGVKD. CDR3 sequence reads: CAISEGGATGELFF. DNA of the CDR3: TGTGCCATCAGTGAGGGCGGAGCGACCGGGGAGCTGTTTTTT.

This clonotype was detected only a few times. V and J are TRBV7-9 and TRBJ2-6; maybe TRBD1 (5 bases). The germline gives CDR1 SEHNR, CDR2 FQNEAQ (reference sequence). Trimming took off 4 bases at V and 3 bases at J, with 10 bases between the two ends. The CDR3 sequence is 15 residues long. The CDR3 sequence: CASSSRVYGANVLTF. CDR3 nucleotides: TGTGCCAGCAGCTCCAGGGTTTATGGGGCCAACGTCCTGACTTTC.

This clonotype has only a few counts. V gene TRBV6-2 or TRBV6-3 combines with J gene TRBJ2-7, with D possibly TRBD1 on 5 matching bases. This CDR3 comprises 14 residues. The germline CDR1 and CDR2 sequences are MNHEY and SVGEGT. Between the trimmed V and J ends, which lost 2 bases and 4 bases, there was a span of 12 bases. The CDR3 is CASSYRGNPYEQYF. The CDR3 DNA follows: TGTGCCAGCAGTTACAGGGGTAACCCGTACGAGCAGTACTTC.

The chain has TRBV25-1 and TRBJ1-1; 9 bases agree with TRBD1. V lost 7 bases and J lost 5; bases outside the gene matches: 5. The length of the CDR3 is 13 residues. Germline V gene data show CDR1 as MGHDK and CDR2 as SYGVNS. Written as DNA, the CDR3 is TGTGCCAGCATCGACAGGGGGAGGACTGAAGCTTTCTTT. This sequence encodes CASIDRGRTEAFF.

Ten or more counts support this clonotype. The chain employs TRBV6-2 or TRBV6-3 and TRBJ1-2, with D unclear. V lost 5 bases and J lost 0, with 7 bases in between. CDR1 MNHEY and CDR2 SVGEGT come from the germline V gene. This CDR3 is built from 13 residues. CDR3 nucleotide sequence: TGTGCCAGCAGTCACGGGACTAACTATGGCTACACCTTC. As protein: CASSHGTNYGYTF.

The gene calls are TRBV10-1 and TRBJ2-2, with TRBD2 matching 10 bases. The CDR3 sequence is 15 residues long. Germline-derived CDR1 and CDR2 are WNHNN and SYGVQD (reference sequence). J lost 8 bases, V lost 5 bases, and 8 bases had no gene match. The CDR3 region is CASSNSGGAEGELFF. In nucleotides, the CDR3 is TGCGCCAGCAGTAACAGCGGGGGGGCCGAGGGGGAGCTGTTTTTT.

This clonotype was counted only a few times. The rearrangement uses TRBV4-1 and TRBJ2-3, with D maybe TRBD1 (6 bases). CDR3 length: 15 amino acids. Germline CDR1 MGHRA, CDR2 YSYEKL. V lost 1 base to trimming and J lost 3 bases, with 11 bases between them. In nucleotides, the CDR3 is TGCGCCAGCAGCCAAGGAGCAGGGGCGACAGATACGCAGTATTTT. Its protein is CASSQGAGATDTQYF.

This clonotype was detected many times. The chain recombines TRBV20-1 with TRBJ2-1, with TRBD1 matching 7 bases. V dropped 7 bases and J dropped 7; count of bases not matched to a gene: 7. The CDR3 extends over 12 amino acids. The germline gives CDR1 DFQATT, CDR2 SNEGSKA (reference sequence). The CDR3 protein is CSVQGDRNEQFF. Written as DNA, the CDR3 is TGCAGTGTTCAGGGGGACCGGAATGAGCAGTTCTTC.

This clonotype was found many times. This chain uses TRBV12-3 or TRBV12-4 with TRBJ2-1; D is unresolved. V lost 6 bases to trimming and J lost 4 bases, with 10 bases between them. The CDR3 runs 13 residues. CDR3 nucleotide sequence: TGTGCCAGCAGCTTCCGCAGATACAATGAGCAGTTCTTC. This gives the protein CASSFRRYNEQFF.

J is TRBJ1-6 and V is TRBV3-1; D call uncertain. The ends were cut back, 1 base at V and 6 bases at J, with 13 bases in the middle. Germline lookup yields CDR1 LGHDT and CDR2 YNNKEL (reference sequence). CDR3 length: 16 amino acids. The CDR3 bases are TGTGCCAGCAGCCAAGTTTTAGGGTGGGGTAATTCACCCCTCCACTTT. This encodes CASSQVLGWGNSPLHF.

V and J are TRBV5-6 and TRBJ2-7, with 7 bases lining up with TRBD1. J was trimmed by 2 bases and V by 0 bases; bases with no gene match: 5. The CDR3 has 15 residues. Germline V gene lookup returns CDR1 SGHDT and CDR2 YYEEEE. This chain's CDR3 is CASSLDRGEAYEQYF. CDR3 bases: TGTGCCAGCAGCTTGGACAGGGGAGAAGCCTACGAGCAGTACTTC.

Concerning this clonotype itself: A read error may produce the germline difference seen at one junction end. This chain connects TRBV20-1 to TRBJ2-7, with 10 nucleotides matching TRBD2. The CDR3 totals 17 residues. The V gene's germline CDR1 is DFQATT and CDR2 SNEGSKA (reference sequence). The CDR3 region has the DNA TGCTGTGCTAGAGCGGGTAGTCCGGGACTAGCGTTTAACGAGCAGTACTTC. Translation gives CCARAGSPGLAFNEQYF.

The V call is TRBV4-3, the J call TRBJ1-2, with TRBD1 matching over 9 bases. The trim removed 4 bases at V and 6 bases at J, leaving 3 bases unmatched. The CDR3 contains 13 residues. Germline V gives CDR1 LGHNA, CDR2 YSLEER. CDR3 region: CASSPRTGDGYTF. The DNA of the CDR3 is TGCGCCAGCAGCCCCCGGACAGGGGATGGCTACACCTTC.

The chain is built from TRBV7-9 and TRBJ2-5, with D perhaps TRBD2 (5 bases). V dropped 0 bases and J dropped 2 bases, with 16 bases sitting between them. CDR1 and CDR2 from the germline V gene are SEHNR and FQNEAQ (reference sequence). The CDR3 runs to 17 residues. The CDR3 loop reads CASSLAERVRIQETQYF. CDR3 bases: TGTGCCAGCAGCTTAGCTGAGAGGGTCCGGATACAAGAGACCCAGTACTTC.

This clonotype was counted a few times. The CDR3 reads CASSLGLSSGRSTGELFF. CDR3 bases: TGTGCCAGCAGCTTAGGCCTTTCTAGCGGGAGATCTACCGGGGAGCTGTTTTTT. The genes are TRBV11-1 and TRBJ2-2, with 10 bases that match TRBD2. Germline loops: CDR1 SGHAT, CDR2 FQDESV (reference sequence). There are 18 residues in the CDR3. The V segment lost 1 base and the J segment 5 bases; nucleotides outside the gene matches: 10.

This clonotype was detected many times. V usage is TRBV29-1 and J usage is TRBJ2-7; 14 nucleotides match TRBD2. The CDR3 covers 13 residues. Trimming cost V 4 bases and J 7 bases; bases outside gene matches: 3. CDR1 is SQVTM, CDR2 ANQGSEA, per germline. CDR3 protein: CSVGGLAGVEQYF. The DNA for the CDR3 is TGCAGCGTTGGGGGACTAGCGGGAGTTGAGCAGTACTTC.

V is TRBV20-1 and J is TRBJ2-3; 7 nucleotides align to TRBD2. The CDR3 length is 16 residues. The trim removed 0 bases at V and 0 bases at J, leaving 6 bases unmatched. The germline gives CDR1 DFQATT, CDR2 SNEGSKA (reference sequence). CDR3 bases: TGCAGTGCTAGAGATCGCCTGGGGGGGAGCACAGATACGCAGTATTTT. Translating it yields CSARDRLGGSTDTQYF.

J is TRBJ2-2 and V is TRBV4-2; TRBD2 matches at 7 bases. The V gene end was trimmed by 4 bases and the J gene end by 6 bases; junction bases not matched to a gene: 11. The CDR3 runs to 16 residues. The germline V gene encodes CDR1 LGHNA and CDR2 YNFKEQ. CDR3 sequence (DNA): TGTGCCAGCAGCCTGACCGGGACTACTAGGGCCGGGGAGCTGTTTTTT. Translation: CASSLTGTTRAGELFF.

The chain joins TRBV15 to TRBJ2-7; no clear D gene. This CDR3 spans 15 amino acids. Germline V CDR1 and CDR2: LNHNV, YYDKDF (reference sequence). The V gene lost 5 bases and the J gene lost 0 bases, with 14 bases spanning the gap. The DNA of the CDR3 is TGTGCCACCAGCGTAGGGCCTCCTGTCTCCTACGAGCAGTACTTC. Its protein product is CATSVGPPVSYEQYF.

This clonotype was counted many times. This chain uses TRBV24-1 with TRBJ2-3; 7 bases align to TRBD1. The CDR3 is 13 residues long. Germline V gives CDR1 KGHDR, CDR2 SFDVKD. Trimming cost V 3 bases and J 9 bases; bases outside gene matches: 5. DNA for the CDR3: TGTGCCACCAGTGATAGACAGGGTGGGACGCAGTATTTT. It translates to CATSDRQGGTQYF.

This clonotype was observed many times. V and J are TRBV2 and TRBJ2-7; D may be TRBD1 (6 bases). The CDR3 runs to 13 residues. V gave up 6 bases and J gave up 7 bases, with 16 bases separating them. Germline CDR1 SNHLY, CDR2 FYNNEI. CDR3 in DNA: TGTGCCAGCAGGCCCAGGGGAGTCGGGGAGCAGTACTTC. The encoded protein is CASRPRGVGEQYF.

J is TRBJ2-1 and V is TRBV24-1; the match to TRBD1 covers 7 bases. Trimming took 3 bases from V and 5 from J; bases not matched to a gene: 6. CDR3 length equals 15 residues. Germline V lookup: CDR1 KGHDR, CDR2 SFDVKD. In nucleotides, the CDR3 is TGTGCCACCAGTGATCTCCGGGACAGCAACAATGAGCAGTTCTTC. Translation: CATSDLRDSNNEQFF.

The chain employs TRBV2 and TRBJ2-1, with D perhaps matching TRBD2 (5 bases). The CDR3 has 13 residues. CDR1 and CDR2 from the germline V gene are SNHLY and FYNNEI. Trimming pared 1 base from V and 7 bases from J, leaving 8 bases between. The CDR3 DNA sequence: TGTGCCAGCAGTGAAGAGCGGCGGAATGAGCAGTTCTTC. Protein: CASSEERRNEQFF.

The chain has TRBV30 and TRBJ2-7; 12 positions agree with TRBD2. The germline gives CDR1 GTSNPN, CDR2 SVGIG (reference sequence). This CDR3 has 15 amino acids. The junction had 6 bases not matched to a gene; V was cut back by 4 bases and J by 2 bases. The CDR3 here is CAWNKRTSGTYEQYF. The CDR3 DNA reads as TGTGCCTGGAATAAACGGACTAGCGGGACCTACGAGCAGTACTTC.

This clonotype has just one count. The chain couples TRBV6-6 to TRBJ2-7; D is perhaps TRBD2 (7 bases). The CDR3 contains 12 residues. CDR1 is MNHNY and CDR2 is SVGAGI in the germline V gene (reference sequence). V lost 6 bases and J lost 5, with 11 bases in between. The CDR3 spells CASSGGRNEQYF. DNA for the CDR3: TGTGCCAGCAGCGGGGGGCGCAACGAGCAGTACTTC.

There are many counts of this clonotype. The CDR3 loop is CASAAGFSYNEQFF. The DNA of the CDR3 is TGCGCCAGCGCCGCAGGGTTCTCCTACAATGAGCAGTTCTTC. This chain connects TRBV5-1 to TRBJ2-1; a possible D gene is TRBD1 (5 bases). This CDR3 contains 14 residues. Deletions cut 7 bases from V and 0 bases from J, with 11 bases between. Germline V gene sequence: CDR1 SGHRS, CDR2 YFSETQ.

This chain uses TRBV7-2 with TRBJ2-1; TRBD2 matches 12 bases. Germline V CDR1 and CDR2: SGHTA, FQGNSA. The CDR3 covers 13 residues. Trimming at V came to 6 bases and at J to 15 bases, leaving 9 bases not matched to a gene. CDR3 nucleotide sequence: TGTGCCAGCAGTTATCGGACTAGCGGGGTAGCGTTCTTC. This translates into CASSYRTSGVAFF.

The table lists this clonotype with many counts. The chain uses TRBV4-3 and TRBJ2-1, with 9 nucleotides matching TRBD2. CDR1 LGHNA and CDR2 YSLEER come from the germline V gene. The CDR3 contains 15 residues. Germline trimming cut 3 bases from V and 1 base from J; bases unmatched to any gene: 1. CDR3 protein: CASSQAGGSYNEQFF. The CDR3 bases are TGCGCCAGCAGCCAGGCGGGAGGGTCCTACAATGAGCAGTTCTTC.